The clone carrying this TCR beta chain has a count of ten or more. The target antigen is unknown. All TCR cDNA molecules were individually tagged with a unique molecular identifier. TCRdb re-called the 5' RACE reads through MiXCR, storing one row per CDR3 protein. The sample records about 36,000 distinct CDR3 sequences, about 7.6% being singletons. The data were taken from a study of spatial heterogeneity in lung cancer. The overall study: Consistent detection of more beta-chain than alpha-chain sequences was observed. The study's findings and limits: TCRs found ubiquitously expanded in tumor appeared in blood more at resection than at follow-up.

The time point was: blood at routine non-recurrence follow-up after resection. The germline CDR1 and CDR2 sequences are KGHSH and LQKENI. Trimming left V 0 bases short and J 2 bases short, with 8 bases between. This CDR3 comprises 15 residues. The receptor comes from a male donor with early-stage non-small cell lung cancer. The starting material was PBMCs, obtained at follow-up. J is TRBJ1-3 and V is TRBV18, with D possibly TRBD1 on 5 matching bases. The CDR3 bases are TGTGCCAGCTCACCACCCGGGGACGCTGGAAACACCATATATTTT. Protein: CASSPPGDAGNTIYF.